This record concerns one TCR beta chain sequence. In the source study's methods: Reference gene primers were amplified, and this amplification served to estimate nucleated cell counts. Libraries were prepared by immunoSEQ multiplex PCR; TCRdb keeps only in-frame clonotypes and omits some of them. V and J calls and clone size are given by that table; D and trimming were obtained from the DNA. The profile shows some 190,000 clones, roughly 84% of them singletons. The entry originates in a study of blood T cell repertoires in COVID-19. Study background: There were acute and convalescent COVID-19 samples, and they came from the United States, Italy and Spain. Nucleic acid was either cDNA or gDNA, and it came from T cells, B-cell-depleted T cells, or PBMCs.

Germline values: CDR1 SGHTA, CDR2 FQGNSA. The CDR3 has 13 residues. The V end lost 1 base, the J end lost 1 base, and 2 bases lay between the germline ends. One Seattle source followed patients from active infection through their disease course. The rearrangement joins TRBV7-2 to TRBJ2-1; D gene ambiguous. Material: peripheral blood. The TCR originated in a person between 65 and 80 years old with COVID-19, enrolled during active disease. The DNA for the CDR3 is TGTGCCAGCAGCTTAGTATCCTACAATGAGCAGTTCTTC. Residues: CASSLVSYNEQFF.